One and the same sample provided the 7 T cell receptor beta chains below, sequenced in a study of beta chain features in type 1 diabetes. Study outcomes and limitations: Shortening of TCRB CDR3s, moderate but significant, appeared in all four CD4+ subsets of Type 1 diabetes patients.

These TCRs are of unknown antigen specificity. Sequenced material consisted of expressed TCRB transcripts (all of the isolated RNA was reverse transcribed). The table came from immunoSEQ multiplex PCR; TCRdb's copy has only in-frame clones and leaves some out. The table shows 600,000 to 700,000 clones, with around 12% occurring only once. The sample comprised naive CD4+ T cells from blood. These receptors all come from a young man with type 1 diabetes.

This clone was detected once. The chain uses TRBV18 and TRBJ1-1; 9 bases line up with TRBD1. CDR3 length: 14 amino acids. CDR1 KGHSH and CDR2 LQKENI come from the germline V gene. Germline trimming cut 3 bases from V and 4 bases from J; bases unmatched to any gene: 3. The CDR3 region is CASSPGTGTTEAFF. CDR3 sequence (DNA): TGTGCCAGCTCACCTGGGACAGGGACCACTGAAGCTTTCTTT. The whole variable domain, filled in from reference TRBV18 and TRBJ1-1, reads NAGVMQNPRHLVRRRGQEARLRCSPMKGHSHVYWYRQLPEEGLKFMVYLQKENIIDESGMPKERFSAEFPKEGPSILRIQQVVRGDSAAYFCASSPGTGTTEAFFGQGTRLTVV.

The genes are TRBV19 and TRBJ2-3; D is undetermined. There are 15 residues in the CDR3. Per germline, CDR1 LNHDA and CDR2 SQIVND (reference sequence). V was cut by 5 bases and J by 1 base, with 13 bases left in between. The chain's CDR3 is CASSARAAGTDTQYF. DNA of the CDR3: TGTGCCAGTAGTGCCCGGGCCGCGGGCACAGATACGCAGTATTTT.

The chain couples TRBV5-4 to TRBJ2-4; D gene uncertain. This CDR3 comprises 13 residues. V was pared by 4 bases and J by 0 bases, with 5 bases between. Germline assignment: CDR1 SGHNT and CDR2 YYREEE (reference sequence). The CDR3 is CASSPPAKNIQYF. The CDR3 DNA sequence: TGTGCCAGCAGCCCTCCAGCCAAAAACATTCAGTACTTC.

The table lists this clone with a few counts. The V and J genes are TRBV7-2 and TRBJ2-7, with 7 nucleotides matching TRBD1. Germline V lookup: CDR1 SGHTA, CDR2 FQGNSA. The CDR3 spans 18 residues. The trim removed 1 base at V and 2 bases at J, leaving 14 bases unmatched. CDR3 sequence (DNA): TGTGCCAGCAGCTTAGATCAAGGGGGCTGGTCCGTTACCTACGAGCAGTACTTC. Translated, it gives CASSLDQGGWSVTYEQYF.

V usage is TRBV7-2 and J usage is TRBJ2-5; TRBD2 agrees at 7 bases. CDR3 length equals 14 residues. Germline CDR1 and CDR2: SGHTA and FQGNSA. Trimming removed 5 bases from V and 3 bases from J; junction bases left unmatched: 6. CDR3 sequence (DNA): TGTGCCAGCAGCGTGCGGGGGAGGGAAGAGACCCAGTACTTC. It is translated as CASSVRGREETQYF.

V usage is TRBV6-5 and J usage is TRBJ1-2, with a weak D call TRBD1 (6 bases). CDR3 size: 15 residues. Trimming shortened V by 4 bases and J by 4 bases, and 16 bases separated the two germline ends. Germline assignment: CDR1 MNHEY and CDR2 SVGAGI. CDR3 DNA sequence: TGTGCCAGCAGTTCGATGGGGGGCGCGGGCTATGGCTACACCTTC. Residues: CASSSMGGAGYGYTF.

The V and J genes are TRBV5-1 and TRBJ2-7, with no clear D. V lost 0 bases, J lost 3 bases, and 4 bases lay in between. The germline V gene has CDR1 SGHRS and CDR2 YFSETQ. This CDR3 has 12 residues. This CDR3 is CASSLANYEQYF. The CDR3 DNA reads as TGCGCCAGCAGCTTGGCTAACTACGAGCAGTACTTC. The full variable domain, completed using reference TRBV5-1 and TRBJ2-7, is KAGVTQTPRYLIKTRGQQVTLSCSPISGHRSVSWYQQTPGQGLQFLFEYFSETQRNKGNFPGRFSGRQFSNSRSEMNVSTLELGDSALYLCASSLANYEQYFGPGTRLTVT.